The entry below describes one T cell receptor beta chain. This sample stems from a study of shared clonotypes between healthy human individuals. Per the germline V gene, CDR1 is MDHEN and CDR2 is SYDVKM. CDR3 size: 14 residues. J gave up 6 bases and V 5 bases, and 6 bases lay outside the gene matches. The table came from immunoSEQ multiplex PCR; TCRdb's copy has only in-frame clones and leaves some out. The sample consists of 2 million to 2.5 million clones, almost 96% of them appearing once. This receptor was identified in a young man in good health. The material sequenced was naive CD4+ T cells sorted from blood. Subset in this sample: CD45RA+ positively selected. V usage is TRBV28 and J usage is TRBJ1-3; 8 bases fit TRBD1. The CDR3: CASSLRGRENTIYF. Written as DNA, the CDR3 is TGTGCCAGCAGTCTCAGGGGGCGCGAAAACACCATATATTTT.